This is a list of T cell receptor beta chains from one sample in a study of shared clonotypes between healthy human individuals. Assay used: immunoSEQ multiplex PCR; TCRdb lists only in-frame clones, some missing. Here the sample spans about 2.2 million clones, under 95% being singletons. The source material was naive CD8+ T cells from PBMCs. The receptors were sampled from a man younger than 35 in good health. Some clones in this sample may be carry-over from other donors' samples. The CDR3 runs from the conserved cysteine through the conserved F or W. The D gene is left open where the match is weak. Only part of the rows carry a size: once, few, many, or a class if the clone is expanded.

clone_size	v_call	d_call	j_call	cdr3_aa	cdr3_nt
NA	TRBV9	NA	TRBJ2-3	CASSVSGSGTDTQYF	TGTGCCAGCAGCGTGTCAGGGTCGGGCACAGATACGCAGTATTTT
NA	TRBV11-2	TRBD1	TRBJ2-1	CASLGQGVYNEQFF	TGTGCCAGCCTCGGACAGGGAGTCTACAATGAGCAGTTCTTC
NA	TRBV4-1	NA	TRBJ2-6	CASSQEGWQVNSGANVLTF	TGCGCCAGCAGCCAAGAAGGATGGCAGGTAAACTCTGGGGCCAACGTCCTGACTTTC
NA	TRBV18	NA	TRBJ2-7	CASSRDRTYEQYF	TGTGCCAGCTCACGCGACAGAACCTACGAGCAGTACTTC
NA	TRBV28	NA	TRBJ2-7	CATTLSGSSYEQYF	TGTGCCACCACCCTTTCCGGGAGCTCCTACGAGCAGTACTTC
NA	TRBV4-1	NA	TRBJ2-7	CASSQEGRSSYEQYF	TGCGCCAGCAGCCAAGAGGGGCGGTCTTCCTACGAGCAGTACTTC
once	TRBV2	NA	TRBJ1-5	CASTINSNQPQHF	TGTGCCAGCACGATAAATAGCAATCAGCCCCAGCATTTT
NA	TRBV6-5	TRBD2	TRBJ2-7	CASSRPGLADEQYF	TGTGCCAGCAGTCGTCCGGGACTAGCGGACGAGCAGTACTTC
NA	TRBV27	TRBD1	TRBJ2-7	CASTHYPGTALAYEQYF	TGTGCCAGCACCCACTACCCTGGGACAGCGTTGGCCTACGAGCAGTACTTC
NA	TRBV7-2	NA	TRBJ2-5	CASSPIVEFSVRVKETQYF	TGTGCCAGCAGCCCGATCGTCGAGTTTTCGGTGAGGGTGAAAGAGACCCAGTACTTC
NA	TRBV5-6	NA	TRBJ2-7	CASSWQESSYEQYF	TGTGCCAGCAGCTGGCAGGAGAGCTCCTACGAGCAGTACTTC
NA	TRBV29-1	NA	TRBJ2-3	CSVALSSTSTDTQYF	TGCAGCGTTGCCCTTAGCAGTACTAGCACAGATACGCAGTATTTT
NA	TRBV28	NA	TRBJ1-4	CASTLRRPYGTNEKLFF	TGTGCCAGCACCTTGAGGCGGCCTTATGGAACTAATGAAAAACTGTTTTTT
once	TRBV7-8	TRBD2	TRBJ2-2	CASSYPTSGRRLNTGELFF	TGTGCCAGCAGCTACCCGACTAGCGGGAGGAGATTGAACACCGGGGAGCTGTTTTTT
NA	TRBV5-6	TRBD1	TRBJ2-7	CASSLAPDRGLKEQYF	TGTGCCAGCAGCTTGGCTCCGGACAGGGGGCTAAAAGAGCAGTACTTC
NA	TRBV5-4	NA	TRBJ1-1	CASSGTEGGTEAFF	TGTGCCAGCAGCGGAACAGAGGGTGGCACTGAAGCTTTCTTT
NA	TRBV13	NA	TRBJ2-1	CASSLTWAEPSYNEQFF	TGTGCCAGCAGTCTAACTTGGGCGGAACCCTCCTACAATGAGCAGTTCTTC
NA	TRBV4-1	TRBD2	TRBJ2-1	CASRYSGTSHNEQFF	TGCGCCAGCAGATATAGCGGGACTAGCCACAATGAGCAGTTCTTC
once	TRBV27	NA	TRBJ2-3	CASSFLGTAADTQYF	TGTGCCAGCAGTTTCTTAGGGACGGCGGCAGATACGCAGTATTTT
NA	TRBV5-1	NA	TRBJ2-7	CASSYPAHEQYF	TGCGCCAGCAGCTACCCTGCTCACGAGCAGTACTTC
NA	TRBV6-5	NA	TRBJ1-5	CASSQTGRNQPQHF	TGTGCCAGCAGTCAGACAGGACGGAATCAGCCCCAGCATTTT
NA	TRBV7-9	NA	TRBJ1-4	CASKKEPTNEKLFF	TGTGCCAGCAAAAAGGAGCCAACTAATGAAAAACTGTTTTTT
NA	TRBV28	TRBD2	TRBJ2-3	CASRRLAFSTDTQYF	TGTGCCAGCAGACGACTAGCGTTTAGCACAGATACGCAGTATTTT
NA	TRBV7-8	NA	TRBJ1-5	CASAGRYQPQHF	TGTGCCAGTGCAGGGAGGTATCAGCCCCAGCATTTT
NA	TRBV5-6	NA	TRBJ2-3	CASSDRNTQYF	TGTGCCAGCAGCGATCGAAATACGCAGTATTTT
NA	TRBV11-2	NA	TRBJ2-7	CASSSYRDSGYEQYF	TGTGCCAGCAGCTCCTACCGGGACTCTGGCTACGAGCAGTACTTC
NA	TRBV7-9	NA	TRBJ2-7	CASSLAAAYEQYF	TGTGCCAGCAGCTTAGCTGCAGCCTACGAGCAGTACTTC
once	TRBV27	NA	TRBJ2-1	CASSSSPPGGEQFF	TGTGCCAGCAGCTCCTCCCCACCCGGAGGTGAGCAGTTCTTC
NA	TRBV6-6	NA	TRBJ2-1	CASSTPHEQFF	TGTGCCAGCAGTACCCCCCATGAGCAGTTCTTC
NA	TRBV7-2	NA	TRBJ2-2	CASSLQGNTGELFF	TGTGCCAGCAGCTTACAGGGGAACACCGGGGAGCTGTTTTTT
NA	TRBV9	NA	TRBJ2-7	CASSEGHQSFEQYF	TGTGCCAGCAGCGAGGGACACCAGTCCTTCGAGCAGTACTTC